The 9 T cell receptor beta chains below all came from one sample that was sequenced in a study of blood T cell repertoires in COVID-19. TCRdb keeps only in-frame clones here, not all; method: immunoSEQ multiplex PCR. The profile shows roughly 150,000 clones, around 80% of them singletons. The sequencing input was peripheral blood. These receptors all come from a man in his 60s with acute or convalescent COVID-19.

CDR3 sequence: CASSTSLLHREQETQYF. CDR3 coding DNA: TGTGCCAGCAGCACCTCCCTACTGCACAGGGAACAAGAGACCCAGTACTTC. V and J are TRBV21-1 and TRBJ2-5; TRBD1, the D gene given by the table, was not confirmed from the DNA. TRBV21-1 has pseudogene status. The CDR3 is 17 amino acids.

The rearrangement links TRBV5-1 to TRBJ1-1, with 7 bases matching TRBD1. Trimming cost V 4 bases and J 3 bases; bases outside gene matches: 6. The germline V gene encodes CDR1 SGHRS and CDR2 YFSETQ. The CDR3 is 14 amino acids. The CDR3 DNA follows: TGCGCCAGCAGCCGGGACAGCTCCTACACTGAAGCTTTCTTT. Its protein product is CASSRDSSYTEAFF.

This chain joins TRBV28 and TRBJ1-2; possibly TRBD1 for D (5 bases). V gave up 6 bases and J gave up 3 bases, with 17 bases separating them. CDR1 and CDR2 (germline): MDHEN, SYDVKM. This CDR3 has 15 residues. The CDR3 is CASSVQAGGHYGYTF. Written as DNA, the CDR3 is TGTGCCAGCAGCGTACAGGCGGGGGGTCACTATGGCTACACCTTC.

J is TRBJ2-1 and V is TRBV18; 8 nucleotides match TRBD1. CDR3 size: 16 residues. The V and J ends lost 3 bases and 7 bases, in that order; junction bases with no gene match: 11. Germline values: CDR1 KGHSH, CDR2 LQKENI. The CDR3 loop reads CASSPGWQGAANEQFF. The CDR3 DNA reads TGTGCCAGCTCACCGGGTTGGCAGGGGGCGGCAAATGAGCAGTTCTTC.

The chain links TRBV2 to TRBJ1-2; TRBD1 matches at 7 bases. The CDR3 covers 20 residues. The ends lost 2 bases at V and 0 bases at J; junction bases unmatched: 18. Germline V lookup: CDR1 SNHLY, CDR2 FYNNEI. CDR3 amino acids: CASSESIVSNWDSTNYGYTF. CDR3 DNA sequence: TGTGCCAGCAGTGAATCAATTGTCTCTAATTGGGACAGCACTAACTATGGCTACACCTTC.

The gene calls are TRBV4-1 and TRBJ1-2; no clear D gene. There are 14 residues in the CDR3. Trimming pared 4 bases from V and 3 bases from J, leaving 12 bases between. The germline gives CDR1 MGHRA, CDR2 YSYEKL. DNA of the CDR3: TGCGCCAGCAGCCGTCAGGACGGGGACTATGGCTACACCTTC. This translates into CASSRQDGDYGYTF.

The rearrangement links TRBV2 to TRBJ2-5; D remains ambiguous. Germline CDR1 and CDR2: SNHLY and FYNNEI. Trimming shortened V by 7 bases and J by 0 bases, and 15 bases separated the two germline ends. The CDR3 runs 15 residues. CDR3 in DNA: TGTGCCAGCACCTTTCGGTCCACGTACCAAGAGACCCAGTACTTC. Translated: CASTFRSTYQETQYF.

The rearrangement joins TRBV7-6 to TRBJ1-4, with TRBD1 matching 8 bases. J lost 5 bases, V lost 8 bases, and 16 bases had no gene match. This CDR3 is 17 amino acids long. Germline CDR1 reads SGHVS; CDR2 reads FNYEAQ. The CDR3 reads CASSQAGGRKGNEKLFF. DNA for the CDR3: TGTGCCAGCTCCCAAGCAGGGGGCCGAAAAGGGAATGAAAAACTGTTTTTT.

This clone appeared a few times. J is TRBJ2-2 and V is TRBV19; 12 nucleotides agree with TRBD2. Germline loops: CDR1 LNHDA, CDR2 SQIVND (reference sequence). The ends lost 6 bases at V and 0 bases at J; junction bases unmatched: 11. This CDR3 is built from 19 residues. CDR3 region: CASSQGRLAGAPNTGELFF. In DNA form, the CDR3 reads TGTGCCAGTAGCCAGGGGAGACTAGCGGGGGCTCCGAACACCGGGGAGCTGTTTTTT.